This T cell receptor (beta chain) was obtained from a study of Graves' ophthalmopathy and Graves' hyperthyroidism. Study-wide points: Blood also harbored most expanded thyroid clonotypes above 0.001 frequency.

This clonotype turned up a few times. Its antigen is unknown. An end of the junction differs from the germline gene, which may be a read error. Orbital computed tomography, thyroid ultrasound, TRAb, serum thyroxine and clinical symptoms formed the basis of diagnosis. Sampling over 8 ml of fresh peripheral blood provided the PBMCs. As the template, RNA transcripts were used to amplify TCR beta CDR3 regions. Second-round multiplex PCR came after first-round RT-PCR with HTBI primers. TCRdb reprocessed the multiplex PCR reads with MiXCR, giving one entry per CDR3 protein. The table includes about 370,000 distinct CDR3 sequences, approximately 18% detected once. The CDR3 totals 16 residues. Germline V lookup: CDR1 SGHAT, CDR2 FQNNGV.

Sequenced material: peripheral blood. This TCR was sampled from an adult woman with stable Graves' hyperthyroidism. V is TRBV11-2 and J is TRBJ2-4; D is perhaps TRBD1 or TRBD2 (5 bases each). CDR3 amino acids: CASSLLSGANGNIKYF. The CDR3 nucleotides are TGTGCCAGCAGCTTACTTTCCGGGGCCAACGGGAACATTAAGTACTTC.